This T cell receptor (beta chain) is from a study of blood T cells in healthy people across ages (dated by TCRdb to the mid-2010s). Concerning the study at large: In model experiments, template switching captured roughly one uniquely barcoded TCR beta cDNA molecule for every two T cells. To track age-related changes in TCR beta repertoire diversity, the study relied on deep sequencing normalized with unique cDNA molecular identifiers. Four age groups were formed from the donors: young (average roughly 15 years), middle-aged (around 40), aged (more than 55) and long-lived (around 80). To avoid experimental bias, donors of different ages were randomly spread across the sequencing lanes. Two additional independent replicas of 1 million unique cDNA reads from the same blood draw were analyzed for two donors (one aged 18 to 30 and one aged 80 or older).

This clonotype was picked up a small number of times. It has no known antigen specificity. Nothing much larger sits one base from this clone, and base qualities are not available. The trim is 7 bases for V and 3 bases for J, with a gap of 8 bases between the germline ends. The CDR1 and CDR2 encoded by the germline V gene are MNHNS and SASEGT. CDR3 length: 12 amino acids, cysteine to phenylalanine. Kept here is only the CDR3 DNA, which spans 36 bases and is read in frame from base 1. Here is what the overall study found, with its caveats: Because the CMV infection status of the donors was unknown, age-related changes in expanded clonotypes may potentially have been confounded. Conclusive comparison of naive and antigen-experienced compartments was prevented by the profiling of bulk unsorted PBMCs. Observed TCR beta diversity per million T cells fell roughly linearly with age, and a significant reduction was already apparent by age about 38. Compared with the aged group, the long-lived group had more naive CD4+ T cells, fewer expanded clones and increased TCR diversity, suggesting age selection. Observed TCR beta diversity correlated strongly with the percentage of naive T cells measured by flow cytometry. Estimates of total diversity from one million sequenced T cells were regarded as lower bounds and underestimates.

The library was prepared using 5' RACE. TCRdb records Illumina HiSeq 2500 as the sequencer. A second about 7 to 11 cycle PCR used a sample-barcoded 5' primer and a J-beta primer mix. A template-switch 5' adaptor carrying 12 random nucleotides introduced a unique molecular identifier onto each TCR beta cDNA molecule. Each sample yielded at least 3 million CDR3-containing paired-end reads. First-strand cDNA was synthesized from all RNA with the Mint cDNA synthesis kit, primed by a TRBC-specific oligonucleotide. Following uracil-DNA glycosylase treatment, a first 18-cycle PCR with universal primers M1SS and BC2_uni_R was performed on all cDNA. In the original analysis: Normalization of each sample was performed by random selection of 1 million high-quality reads, each carrying a distinct molecular identifier. Reads with shared molecular identifiers were discarded instead of being binned into consensus sequences. MiTCR, with a Q25 quality threshold and the strictest error-elimination algorithm, was used for CDR3 identification, clonotype clustering and error correction. A nonparametric unseen species model with Euler transformation was used to estimate a lower bound on total TCR beta diversity. The public reads were reprocessed in TCRdb via fastp at Q25 and MiXCR, keeping in-frame beta chains. Merged by CDR3 protein, the rows form single entries marked with the most common genes and DNA. TCRdb assigned the V and J calls; the authors' analysis was not used. The sample includes 700,000 or so distinct CDR3 sequences, with 40% to 45% observed a single time. The ten largest clones take up approximately 31% of the sample.

The donors were about 40 Caucasian individuals from Russia, aged roughly 6 to 90 years, who were systemically healthy. Each donor gave 8 to 10 milliliters of peripheral blood, collected into EDTA-treated Vacutainer tubes. Ficoll-Paque density-gradient centrifugation was used to isolate PBMCs, with at least 7 million per sample. Trizol reagent was used to extract total RNA from the PBMCs, yielding at least 6 micrograms per sample. Naive CD45RAhigh/CD27high T cell percentages were measured by flow cytometry on a PBMC aliquot from every donor. Sequenced sample: blood. The receptor comes from a man older than 75 in good health. Recombination joined TRBV6-1 with TRBJ2-3, with the D gene uncertain. The CDR3 reads as follows: CASTHYTDTQYF. The DNA reads as follows: TGTGCCAGCACTCATTATACAGATACGCAGTATTTT.